This T cell receptor (beta chain) was sequenced during a study of Graves' ophthalmopathy and Graves' hyperthyroidism. Findings and limits, study-wide: A roughly 80% specificity and about 90% sensitivity were achieved by a 13-signature model that separated ophthalmopathy from stable hyperthyroidism.

This clonotype has a count of ten or more. What it recognizes is unknown. RNA transcripts provided the template for amplifying TCR beta CDR3 regions. RT-PCR with HTBI primers came first, then second-round multiplex PCR. TCRdb re-derived calls from the multiplex PCR reads in MiXCR, one entry per CDR3 protein. Of under 350,000 distinct CDR3 sequences in the sample, about 17% were seen once. Per germline, CDR1 SGHAT and CDR2 FQDESV (reference sequence). V shed 4 bases, J shed 7 bases, and the junction held 12 bases outside the gene matches. This CDR3 comprises 15 residues. The source is an adult man with Graves' ophthalmopathy. Material: peripheral blood. The chain links TRBV11-1 to TRBJ2-5, with 7 bases aligning to TRBD1. The CDR3 region has the DNA TGTGCCAGCAGCTCCCCAATTCGGACAGGTGGGACCCAGTACTTC. Translating gives CASSSPIRTGGTQYF. Drawing the rest from reference TRBV11-1 and TRBJ2-5, the complete variable domain is EAEVAQSPRYKITEKSQAVAFWCDPISGHATLYWYRQILGQGPELLVQFQDESVVDDSQLPKDRFSAERLKGVDSTLKIQPAELGDSAMYLCASSSPIRTGGTQYFGPGTRLLVL.